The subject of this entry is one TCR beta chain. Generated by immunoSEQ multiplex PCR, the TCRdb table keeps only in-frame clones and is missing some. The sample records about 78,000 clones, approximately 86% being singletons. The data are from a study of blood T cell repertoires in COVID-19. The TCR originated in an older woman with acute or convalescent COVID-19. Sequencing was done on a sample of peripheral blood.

The CDR3 DNA is TGCAGCGCCCTAAGAGAGAGGGTTGCCGGGGAGCTGTTTTTT. Protein: CSALRERVAGELFF. J is TRBJ2-2 and V is TRBV29-1; a possible D gene is TRBD2 (5 bases). The CDR3 totals 14 residues. The germline gives CDR1 SQVTM, CDR2 ANQGSEA. V shed 7 bases and J shed 6 bases, with 18 bases lying between them.